A selection of T cell receptor beta chains follows, all from one sample in a study of blood T cell repertoires in COVID-19. The data were produced by immunoSEQ multiplex PCR, yet TCRdb's version contains in-frame clones alone and is incomplete. The data hold over 110,000 clones, with around 88% observed a single time. Sequencing input: peripheral blood. These receptors were collected from a human donor in a cohort sampled during active COVID-19. Each CDR3 is given with its conserved first and last residue. D genes are given only for firm matches. Not every row has a clone size; where given, it reads once, few, many or a size class.

V gene	J gene	clone size	D gene	CDR3 protein	CDR3 DNA
TRBV27	TRBJ2-7	NA	NA	CASSLRDTAYEQYF	TGTGCCAGCAGTTTAAGGGACACAGCCTACGAGCAGTACTTC
TRBV7-2	TRBJ1-2	NA	NA	CASSLAGAKLGGYTF	TGTGCCAGCAGCTTAGCGGGAGCAAAACTGGGTGGCTACACCTTC
TRBV5-8	TRBJ2-7	NA	TRBD1	CASRRPYRGLYEQYF	TGTGCCAGCAGAAGGCCCTACAGGGGCCTCTACGAGCAGTACTTC
TRBV24-1	TRBJ2-7	NA	TRBD1	CATSEGQGRDYEQYF	TGTGCCACCAGTGAAGGACAGGGAAGGGACTACGAGCAGTACTTC
TRBV9	TRBJ1-2	NA	TRBD1	CASSVEYRGLTHGYTF	TGTGCCAGCAGCGTAGAATACAGGGGGCTAACCCATGGCTACACCTTC
TRBV3-1/TRBV3-2	TRBJ2-1	NA	NA	CASSQDAGWGNEQFF	TGTGCCAGCAGCCAAGATGCGGGTTGGGGAAATGAGCAGTTCTTC
TRBV10-3	TRBJ2-5	NA	TRBD2	CAISETSAEGTQYF	TGTGCCATCAGCGAGACTAGCGCGGAAGGGACCCAGTACTTC
TRBV14	TRBJ2-7	NA	TRBD1	CASSPSDRSGEQYF	TGTGCCAGCAGCCCCTCGGACAGGTCGGGCGAGCAGTACTTC
TRBV21-1	TRBJ1-4	NA	NA	CASSKVGRQLEKLFF	TGTGCCAGCAGCAAAGTAGGCAGGCAGCTCGAAAAACTGTTTTTT
TRBV27	TRBJ1-3	NA	NA	CASSPRLAAGNTIYF	TGTGCCAGCAGCCCAAGGCTGGCAGCGGGAAACACCATATATTTT
TRBV4-3	TRBJ2-2	NA	NA	CASSQGRGELFF	TGCGCCAGCAGCCAAGGTCGGGGGGAGCTGTTTTTT
TRBV5-1	TRBJ1-2	NA	TRBD1	CASSRSGQGNYGYTF	TGCGCCAGCAGCCGCTCGGGACAGGGGAACTATGGCTACACCTTC
TRBV12-3/TRBV12-4	TRBJ2-5	NA	TRBD1	CASSRQGGETQYF	TGTGCCAGCAGCCGACAGGGTGGCGAGACCCAGTACTTC
TRBV9	TRBJ1-6	NA	NA	CASSVADFSWRSPLHF	TGTGCCAGCAGCGTAGCGGATTTCTCCTGGAGGTCACCCCTCCACTTT
TRBV24-1	TRBJ2-2	NA	TRBD2	CATSDLPPSGGNTGELFF	TGTGCCACCAGTGATTTGCCGCCTAGCGGGGGAAATACCGGGGAGCTGTTTTTT
TRBV11-2	TRBJ2-2	NA	NA	CASSFWAPNTGELFF	TGTGCCAGCAGCTTTTGGGCGCCGAACACCGGGGAGCTGTTTTTT
TRBV11-2	TRBJ2-1	NA	TRBD2	CASSATVAGGHYGEQFF	TGTGCCAGCAGCGCAACAGTAGCGGGGGGGCACTACGGTGAGCAGTTCTTC
TRBV12-3/TRBV12-4	TRBJ2-7	NA	NA	CASSLGPSYEQYF	TGTGCCAGCAGTTTGGGCCCTTCCTACGAGCAGTACTTC
TRBV5-4	TRBJ1-2	once	NA	CASSLVEGGYTF	TGTGCCAGCAGCTTGGTGGAGGGGGGCTACACCTTC
TRBV2	TRBJ2-7	NA	NA	CASSENRDILSYEQYF	TGTGCCAGCAGTGAAAACCGGGACATCCTCTCCTACGAGCAGTACTTC
TRBV12-3/TRBV12-4	TRBJ1-2	NA	TRBD1	CASSVGQGYGYTF	TGTGCCAGCAGTGTGGGACAGGGCTATGGCTACACCTTC
TRBV7-8	TRBJ1-2	NA	TRBD1	CASSPGSPPGQATTF	TGTGCCAGCAGCCCCGGGAGCCCCCCCGGACAGGCAACGACCTTC
TRBV5-5	TRBJ2-3	NA	TRBD1	CASRPPGQGRTDTQYF	TGTGCCAGCAGACCTCCGGGACAGGGTCGAACAGATACGCAGTATTTT
TRBV7-9	TRBJ2-7	few	NA	CASSIGQSVEQYF	TGTGCCAGCAGCATTGGACAGTCGGTCGAGCAGTACTTC
TRBV9	TRBJ1-1	NA	NA	CASSAKFNTEAFF	TGTGCCAGCAGCGCAAAATTTAACACTGAAGCTTTCTTT
TRBV5-1	TRBJ2-5	NA	NA	CASSGGLSAETQYF	TGCGCCAGCAGCGGCGGACTATCAGCAGAGACCCAGTACTTC
TRBV5-8	TRBJ2-4	NA	NA	CASSLEVFTGRGVAKNIQYF	TGTGCCAGCAGCCTGGAAGTTTTTACAGGGCGAGGGGTAGCCAAAAACATTCAGTACTTC
TRBV29-1	TRBJ1-1	NA	TRBD1	CSVEAGGTEAFF	TGCAGCGTTGAGGCAGGGGGGACTGAAGCTTTCTTT
TRBV5-4	TRBJ1-1	NA	TRBD1	CATNLGMGQGKSFF	TGTGCCACTAACCTGGGCATGGGACAGGGGAAGTCTTTCTTT
TRBV30	TRBJ1-5	NA	NA	CAWSVQVGPQHF	TGTGCCTGGAGTGTACAGGTGGGGCCCCAGCATTTT
TRBV9	TRBJ2-1	NA	TRBD2	CASSSGGGTYNEQFF	TGTGCCAGCAGCTCTGGCGGGGGGACCTACAATGAGCAGTTCTTC
TRBV6-5	TRBJ2-1	NA	NA	CASVSHNEQFF	TGTGCCAGCGTAAGCCACAATGAGCAGTTCTTC
TRBV10-3	TRBJ2-3	NA	NA	CATGWRESTDTQYF	TGTGCCACTGGGTGGAGGGAGAGCACAGATACGCAGTATTTT
TRBV27	TRBJ1-5	NA	NA	CASSWTQGNQPQHF	TGTGCCAGCAGTTGGACACAGGGCAATCAGCCCCAGCATTTT
TRBV7-8	TRBJ2-3	NA	TRBD1	CASSPRRQGTQYF	TGTGCCAGCAGCCCCCGCCGACAGGGAACGCAGTATTTT
TRBV6-5	TRBJ1-1	NA	NA	CASRGRVFGTEAFF	TGTGCCAGCAGGGGCAGGGTGTTTGGCACTGAAGCTTTCTTT
TRBV5-1	TRBJ2-5	NA	TRBD1	CASSLWTGVKETQYF	TGCGCCAGCAGCTTGTGGACAGGGGTGAAAGAGACCCAGTACTTC
TRBV30	TRBJ1-2	NA	NA	CAWSPLQGRGGYTF	TGTGCCTGGAGCCCTCTCCAGGGGCGAGGAGGCTACACCTTC
TRBV5-1	TRBJ2-6	NA	TRBD1	CASSNPPGQSLSGANVLTF	TGCGCCAGCAGCAACCCTCCGGGACAGAGTCTCTCTGGGGCCAACGTCCTGACTTTC
TRBV18	TRBJ1-6	NA	TRBD1	CASSPAGGGRMNSPLHF	TGTGCCAGCTCACCGGCAGGGGGCGGTCGAATGAATTCACCCCTCCACTTT
TRBV30	TRBJ1-4	NA	TRBD1	CAWSVPGQGNEKLFF	TGTGCCTGGAGTGTACCCGGACAGGGTAATGAAAAACTGTTTTTT
TRBV18	TRBJ1-2	NA	NA	CASSPRGGYGYTF	TGTGCCAGCTCACCTAGGGGCGGCTATGGCTACACCTTC
TRBV24-1	TRBJ2-7	NA	TRBD1	CATSDSPGQGAREQYF	TGTGCCACCAGTGATTCACCGGGACAGGGGGCGCGGGAGCAGTACTTC
TRBV2	TRBJ2-7	NA	TRBD2	CASSPREGLAEQYF	TGTGCCAGCAGCCCCCGGGAGGGTTTGGCTGAGCAGTACTTC
TRBV30	TRBJ2-5	NA	NA	CAWSVPGLQETQYF	TGTGCCTGGAGTGTACCGGGGTTGCAGGAGACCCAGTACTTC
TRBV6-5	TRBJ2-7	NA	TRBD1	CASSSRQGAKEQYF	TGTGCCAGCAGTTCCCGACAGGGGGCGAAAGAGCAGTACTTC
TRBV14	TRBJ1-6	NA	NA	CASSPFPGSPLHF	TGTGCCAGCAGTCCCTTCCCAGGGTCCCCCCTCCACTTT
TRBV4-1	TRBJ2-2	NA	NA	CASSQGSGANTGELFF	TGCGCCAGCAGCCAAGGGTCGGGAGCGAACACCGGGGAGCTGTTTTTT
TRBV6-1	TRBJ1-1	NA	NA	CASSEGHPMNTEAFF	TGTGCCAGCAGTGAGGGACATCCGATGAACACTGAAGCTTTCTTT
TRBV11-2	TRBJ1-4	NA	TRBD1	CASSFIRTGHEKLFF	TGTGCCAGCAGCTTTATCAGGACAGGACATGAAAAACTGTTTTTT
TRBV6-6	TRBJ1-1	NA	NA	CASGSSTEAFF	TGTGCCAGCGGCTCTAGCACTGAAGCTTTCTTT
TRBV14	TRBJ2-1	NA	NA	CASSPFVGAPPDEQFF	TGTGCCAGCAGCCCCTTTGTGGGGGCCCCCCCTGATGAGCAGTTCTTC
TRBV7-9	TRBJ1-4	NA	TRBD1	CASSPGQIATNEKLFF	TGTGCCAGCAGCCCGGGACAGATTGCAACTAATGAAAAACTGTTTTTT
TRBV27	TRBJ2-7	NA	NA	CASSLSPQGTYEQYF	TGTGCCAGCAGTTTATCGCCTCAGGGTACCTACGAGCAGTACTTC
TRBV27	TRBJ2-7	NA	NA	CASSSLGGEQYF	TGTGCCAGCAGCTCGTTGGGGGGCGAGCAGTACTTC
TRBV19	TRBJ1-1	NA	NA	CASSMKGGQRNTEAFF	TGTGCCAGTAGTATGAAGGGTGGACAGAGGAACACTGAAGCTTTCTTT
TRBV7-2	TRBJ2-3	NA	TRBD2	CASSSGLAGTDTQYF	TGTGCCAGCAGCTCTGGACTAGCGGGCACAGATACGCAGTATTTT